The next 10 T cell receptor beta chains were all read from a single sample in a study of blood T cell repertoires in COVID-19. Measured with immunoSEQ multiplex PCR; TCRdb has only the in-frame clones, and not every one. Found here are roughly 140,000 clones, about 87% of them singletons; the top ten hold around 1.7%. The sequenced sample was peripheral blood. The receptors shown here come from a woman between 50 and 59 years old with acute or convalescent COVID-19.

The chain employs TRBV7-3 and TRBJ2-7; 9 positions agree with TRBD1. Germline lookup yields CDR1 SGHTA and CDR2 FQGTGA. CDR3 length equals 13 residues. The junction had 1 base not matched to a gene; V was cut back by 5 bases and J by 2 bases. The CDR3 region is CASSTGGPYEQYF. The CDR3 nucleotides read TGTGCCAGCAGCACAGGGGGCCCCTACGAGCAGTACTTC. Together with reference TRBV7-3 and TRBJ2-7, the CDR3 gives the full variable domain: GAGVSQTPSNKVTEKGKYVELRCDPISGHTALYWYRQSLGQGPEFLIYFQGTGAADDSGLPNDRFFAVRPEGSVSTLKIQRTERGDSAVYLCASSTGGPYEQYFGPGTRLTVT.

This chain's CDR3 is CASSPQGAPGNTIYF. The CDR3 DNA is TGTGCCAGCAGCCCACAGGGGGCGCCTGGAAACACCATATATTTT. This chain connects TRBV7-9 to TRBJ1-3; TRBD1 agrees at 9 bases. J gave up 2 bases and V 5 bases, and 4 bases lay outside the gene matches. The CDR3 length is 15 residues. From germline, CDR1 is SEHNR and CDR2 FQNEAQ (reference sequence).

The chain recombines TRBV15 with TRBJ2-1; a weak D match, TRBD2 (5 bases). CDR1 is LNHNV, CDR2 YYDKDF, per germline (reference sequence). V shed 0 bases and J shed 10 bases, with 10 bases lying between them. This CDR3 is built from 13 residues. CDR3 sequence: CATSRDAGGEQFF. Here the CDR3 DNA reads TGTGCCACCAGCAGAGATGCAGGCGGGGAGCAGTTCTTC.

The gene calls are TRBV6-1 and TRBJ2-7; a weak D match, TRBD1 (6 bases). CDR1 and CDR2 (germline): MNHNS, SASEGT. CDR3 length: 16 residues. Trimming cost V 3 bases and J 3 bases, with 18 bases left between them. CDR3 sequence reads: CASSEWHTGTLYEQYF. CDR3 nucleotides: TGTGCCAGCAGTGAGTGGCATACCGGGACACTCTACGAGCAGTACTTC.

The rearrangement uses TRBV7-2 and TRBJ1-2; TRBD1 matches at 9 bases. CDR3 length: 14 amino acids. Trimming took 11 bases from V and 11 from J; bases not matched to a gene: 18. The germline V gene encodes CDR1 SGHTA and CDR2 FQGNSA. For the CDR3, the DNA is TGTGCCTCCAGCAGGATAATGGGACAGGGATTATACACCTTC. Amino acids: CASSRIMGQGLYTF.

CDR3 amino acids: CASSHGGVGYTF. The DNA of the CDR3 is TGTGCCAGCAGCCATGGGGGGGTTGGCTACACCTTC. The chain links TRBV3-1 (or the pseudogene TRBV3-2) to TRBJ1-2, with D possibly being TRBD1 (5 bases). Trimming removed 3 bases at V and 7 bases at J, with 9 bases between. The germline V gene encodes CDR1 LGHDT and CDR2 YNNKEL (reference sequence). The CDR3 has 12 residues.

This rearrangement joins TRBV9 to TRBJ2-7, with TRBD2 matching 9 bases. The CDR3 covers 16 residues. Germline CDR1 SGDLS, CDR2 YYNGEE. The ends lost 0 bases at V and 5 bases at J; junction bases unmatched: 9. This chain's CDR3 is CASSVEREASRDEQYF. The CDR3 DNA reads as TGTGCCAGCAGCGTAGAGCGGGAGGCCTCCCGGGACGAGCAGTACTTC.

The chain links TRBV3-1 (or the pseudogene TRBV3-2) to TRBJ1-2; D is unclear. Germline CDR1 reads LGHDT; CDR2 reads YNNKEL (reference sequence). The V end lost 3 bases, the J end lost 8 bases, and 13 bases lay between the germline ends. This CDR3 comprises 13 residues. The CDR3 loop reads CASSQDYSWGYTF. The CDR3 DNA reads TGTGCCAGCAGCCAGGACTACTCTTGGGGCTACACCTTC.

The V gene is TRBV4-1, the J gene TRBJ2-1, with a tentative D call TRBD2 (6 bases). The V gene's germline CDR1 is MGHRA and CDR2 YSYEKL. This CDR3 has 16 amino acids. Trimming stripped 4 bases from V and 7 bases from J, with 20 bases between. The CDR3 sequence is CASSLKGTGGINEQFF. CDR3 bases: TGCGCCAGCAGCCTCAAGGGCACTGGGGGGATAAATGAGCAGTTCTTC.

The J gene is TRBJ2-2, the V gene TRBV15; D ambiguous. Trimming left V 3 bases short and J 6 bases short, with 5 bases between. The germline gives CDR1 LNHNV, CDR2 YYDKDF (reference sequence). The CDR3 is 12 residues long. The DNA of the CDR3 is TGTGCCACCAGCAGCCACTCCGGGGAGCTGTTTTTT. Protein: CATSSHSGELFF.